These 9 T cell receptor beta chains were all obtained from the same sample, sequenced in a study of cytomegalovirus exposure and HLA in healthy donors. 60 Vbeta and 13 Jbeta primers were used in PCR. This table comes from immunoSEQ multiplex PCR, and its TCRdb copy is limited to in-frame clones, with some not included. The table lists about 35,000 clones. The sequencing sample was made of PBMCs. All receptors come from a woman aged 40 to 50 in good health and CMV-seropositive.

The genes are TRBV27 and TRBJ1-4, with a possible D match to TRBD1 (6 bases). Germline V CDR1 and CDR2: MNHEY, SMNVEV (reference sequence). This CDR3 comprises 14 residues. Trimming cost V 7 bases and J 7 bases, with 16 bases left between them. The CDR3 coding sequence is TGTGCCAGCACCAGGGGCAGGGGAACTGAAAAACTGTTTTTT. This gives the protein CASTRGRGTEKLFF. The full variable domain, completed using reference TRBV27 and TRBJ1-4, is EAQVTQNPRYLITVTGKKLTVTCSQNMNHEYMSWYRQDPGLGLRQIYYSMNVEVTDKGDVPEGYKVSRKEKRNFPLILESPSPNQTSLYFCASTRGRGTEKLFFGSGTQLSVL.

The chain carries TRBV2 and TRBJ1-5; D gene ambiguous. CDR1 SNHLY and CDR2 FYNNEI come from the germline V gene. Trimming shortened V by 7 bases and J by 2 bases, and 9 bases separated the two germline ends. The CDR3 sequence is 13 residues long. The CDR3 loop reads CASNGFGNQPQHF. The CDR3 DNA reads TGTGCCAGCAACGGGTTTGGCAATCAGCCCCAGCATTTT. The full variable domain, its missing parts supplied by reference TRBV2 and TRBJ1-5, is EPEVTQTPSHQVTQMGQEVILRCVPISNHLYFYWYRQILGQKVEFLVSFYNNEISEKSEIFDDQFSVERPDGSNFTLKIRSTKLEDSAMYFCASNGFGNQPQHFGDGTRLSIL.

This chain joins TRBV11-3 and TRBJ2-2, with a tentative D call TRBD1 (6 bases). The ends were cut back, 8 bases at V and 6 bases at J, with 16 bases in the middle. The CDR3 spans 14 residues. CDR1 and CDR2 (germline): SGHNT, YENEEA. In DNA form, the CDR3 reads TGTGCCAGCCAGACAGGCCCAGATTCCGGGGAGCTGTTTTTT. This sequence encodes CASQTGPDSGELFF.

Note on this clone: The sample holds other DNA sequences that translate to the same CDR3. V is TRBV29-1 and J is TRBJ2-7; the match to TRBD1 covers 7 bases. The J segment lost 4 bases and the V segment lost 4 bases, leaving 19 bases of the junction unmatched. The germline V gene encodes CDR1 SQVTM and CDR2 ANQGSEA. This CDR3 comprises 17 residues. The CDR3 bases are TGCAGCGTTGTAATAGGGGACAGCGGCAGATTGGCGTACGAGCAGTACTTC. It encodes CSVVIGDSGRLAYEQYF.

This sequence joins TRBV27 and TRBJ2-5; 10 bases agree with TRBD2. Germline CDR1 MNHEY, CDR2 SMNVEV (reference sequence). The CDR3 is 17 amino acids. V lost 6 bases and J lost 3; bases outside the gene matches: 13. CDR3 protein: CASRITLAGEGKETQYF. The CDR3 DNA reads TGTGCCAGCAGAATCACGCTAGCGGGAGAAGGGAAAGAGACCCAGTACTTC.

Concerning this clone: Other DNA sequences of this sample code for an identical CDR3. The chain combines TRBV6-5 with TRBJ2-3; D gene ambiguous. Trimming cost V 5 bases and J 5 bases, with 14 bases left between them. The CDR3 is made up of 14 amino acids. CDR1 is MNHEY and CDR2 is SVGAGI in the germline V gene. CDR3 protein: CASSPRGEEDTQYF. DNA for the CDR3: TGTGCCAGCAGTCCCCGTGGAGAGGAAGATACGCAGTATTTT.

CDR3 coding DNA: TGTGCCAGTAGTTTTCGGGATGGGGGCTACACCTTC. Protein product: CASSFRDGGYTF. The chain employs TRBV19 and TRBJ1-2, with unresolved D. Trimming removed 5 bases from V and 8 bases from J, with 12 bases in between. CDR1 and CDR2 (germline): LNHDA, SQIVND (reference sequence). This CDR3 has 12 amino acids. Complete variable domain (other parts from reference TRBV19 and TRBJ1-2): DGGITQSPKYLFRKEGQNVTLSCEQNLNHDAMYWYRQDPGQGLRLIYYSQIVNDFQKGDIAEGYSVSREKKESFPLTVTSAQKNPTAFYLCASSFRDGGYTFGSGTRLTVV.

This rearrangement joins TRBV6-1 to TRBJ2-7; D perhaps matches TRBD1 (6 bases). Germline lookup yields CDR1 MNHNS and CDR2 SASEGT. Trimming shortened V by 7 bases and J by 2 bases, and 12 bases separated the two germline ends. CDR3 size: 13 residues. The CDR3 DNA reads as TGTGCCAGCATTAAGACAGGCGCCTACGAGCAGTACTTC. Amino acid sequence: CASIKTGAYEQYF.

The chain combines TRBV2 with TRBJ1-2; no clear D. The CDR3 has 13 amino acids. The germline V gene has CDR1 SNHLY and CDR2 FYNNEI. Trimming removed 3 bases at V and 4 bases at J, with 9 bases between. The CDR3 DNA is TGTGCCAGCAGTGACGGAGTCTCCTATGGCTACACCTTC. This sequence encodes CASSDGVSYGYTF.